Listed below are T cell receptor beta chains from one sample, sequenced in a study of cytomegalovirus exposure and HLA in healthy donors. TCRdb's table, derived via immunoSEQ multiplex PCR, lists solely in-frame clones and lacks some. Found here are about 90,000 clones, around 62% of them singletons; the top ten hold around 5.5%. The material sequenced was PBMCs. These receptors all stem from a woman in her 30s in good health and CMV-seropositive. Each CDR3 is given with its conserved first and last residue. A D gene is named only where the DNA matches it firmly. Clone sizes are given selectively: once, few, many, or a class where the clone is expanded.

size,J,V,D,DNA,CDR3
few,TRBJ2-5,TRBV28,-,TGTGCCAGCAGTTTACCGGCAGGATTGGGCCAAGAGACCCAGTACTTC,CASSLPAGLGQETQYF
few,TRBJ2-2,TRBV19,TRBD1,TGTGCCAGTAGTCCCGGGACAGGCAGAACGAACACCGGGGAGCTGTTTTTT,CASSPGTGRTNTGELFF
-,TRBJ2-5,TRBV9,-,TGTGCCAGCAGCGTAGCGGGGGGCTTGGAGACCCAGTACTTC,CASSVAGGLETQYF
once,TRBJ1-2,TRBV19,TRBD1,TGTGCCAGTAATCGGGACAGGGCCCTCACTCAGGGCTACACCTTC,CASNRDRALTQGYTF
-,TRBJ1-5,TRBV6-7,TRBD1,TGTGCCAGCAGTTACGGGACAGCTTCCAATCAGCCCCAGCATTTT,CASSYGTASNQPQHF
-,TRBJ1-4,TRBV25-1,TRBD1,TGTGCCAGCAGTGAGCCGACAGGGGTCGGAGAAAAACTGTTTTTT,CASSEPTGVGEKLFF
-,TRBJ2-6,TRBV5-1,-,TGCGCCAGCAGCTTGGGACAGATTAGCTCTGGGGCCAACGTCCTGACTTTC,CASSLGQISSGANVLTF
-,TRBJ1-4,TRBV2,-,TGTGCCAGCAGCGAGTTAGAGGGCGGAGGGGAAAAACTGTTTTTT,CASSELEGGGEKLFF
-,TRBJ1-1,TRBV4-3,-,TGCGCCAGCAGCCAAACTCCACCGGGACTTTCTGAAGCTTTCTTT,CASSQTPPGLSEAFF
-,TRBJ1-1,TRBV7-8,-,TGTGCCAGCAGCATAAAGCGGGGGGCAGGGGAGACTGAAGCTTTCTTT,CASSIKRGAGETEAFF
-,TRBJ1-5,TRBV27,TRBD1,TGTGCCAGCAGTTCCGGGGACAGGGGATCGGGTCAGCCCCAGCATTTT,CASSSGDRGSGQPQHF
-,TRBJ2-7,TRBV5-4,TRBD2,TGTGCCAGCACATGGGGGGGGGACTACGAGCAGTACTTC,CASTWGGDYEQYF
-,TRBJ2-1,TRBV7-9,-,TGTGCCAGCAGCCCCCCGGGGGGCCCCTACAATGAGCAGTTCTTC,CASSPPGGPYNEQFF
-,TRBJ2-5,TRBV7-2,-,TGTGCCAGCAGCTTCCTGCAGCAAGAGACCCAGTACTTC,CASSFLQQETQYF
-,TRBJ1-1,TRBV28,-,TGTGCCAGTTTGCCGAGGGTACCGAACACTGAAGCTTTCTTT,CASLPRVPNTEAFF
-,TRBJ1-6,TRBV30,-,TGTGCCTGGAATCTCTGCTTGGGGTCCGGAGGTATATGCAATTCACCCCTCCACTTT,CAWNLCLGSGGICNSPLHF